The 2 T cell receptor beta chains presented below share a single source sample, sequenced in a study of cytomegalovirus exposure and HLA in healthy donors. PCR was performed using 60 Vbeta and 13 Jbeta primers. Data came from immunoSEQ multiplex PCR; TCRdb stores just in-frame clones and leaves some out. The sample lists fewer than 250,000 clones; about 86% were seen once. Specimen: PBMCs. These receptors were collected from a man aged 40-50 years in good health and CMV-seropositive.

As regards this clone: The junction shows a germline mismatch at one end, possibly a read error. The chain joins TRBV18 to TRBJ2-6; TRBD1 is a possible D gene (5 bases). CDR1 and CDR2 from the germline V gene are KGHSH and LQKENI. The CDR3 extends over 14 amino acids. The CDR3 coding sequence is TGTGCCAGCTCACCATCCTCTGGGGCCAACGGCCTGACTTTC. Translating gives CASSPSSGANGLTF. The full variable domain, its missing parts supplied by reference TRBV18 and TRBJ2-6, is NAGVMQNPRHLVRRRGQEARLRCSPMKGHSHVYWYRQLPEEGLKFMVYLQKENIIDESGMPKERFSAEFPKEGPSILRIQQVVRGDSAAYFCASSPSSGANGLTFGAGSRLTVL.

This chain connects TRBV2 to TRBJ2-2; D is possibly TRBD1 (5 bases). The ends were cut back, 7 bases at V and 4 bases at J, with 13 bases in the middle. The germline gives CDR1 SNHLY, CDR2 FYNNEI. The CDR3 runs to 14 residues. Written as DNA, the CDR3 is TGTGCCAGCACTAGTTCAGGGATCACCGGGGAGCTGTTTTTT. This codes for CASTSSGITGELFF.